These 2 T cell receptor beta chains were all obtained from the same sample, sequenced in a study of T cell repertoires in cytomegalovirus infection. TCRdb re-derived calls from the reads in MiXCR, one entry per CDR3 protein. The data contain about 360,000 distinct CDR3 sequences, 18% of them singletons. Sample: PBMCs. The source of these receptors is a human donor in good health (CMV status not recorded). Some clones in this sample may be carry-over from other donors' samples.

This clonotype came up a few times. V gene TRBV20-1 combines with J gene TRBJ2-5; weak D call: TRBD2 (5 bases). CDR3 length: 13 residues. The V gene lost 5 bases and the J gene lost 0 bases, with 10 bases spanning the gap. In germline, CDR1 is DFQATT, CDR2 SNEGSKA (reference sequence). CDR3 loop: CSAGTSYQETQYF. DNA of the CDR3: TGCAGTGCTGGCACTAGTTACCAAGAGACCCAGTACTTC.

This clonotype has ten or more counts. The chain has TRBV7-8 and TRBJ1-6; perhaps TRBD1 as D (5 bases). CDR3 length: 17 amino acids. The germline CDR1 and CDR2 sequences are SGHVS and FQNEAQ. V lost 2 bases, J lost 7 bases, and 18 bases lay in between. The DNA for the CDR3 is TGTGCCAGCAGCTTACAAGGGCGTGGGGGGGGAAATTCACCCCTCCACTTT. As protein: CASSLQGRGGGNSPLHF.